This TCR beta chain appears in the sequencing data of a study of cytomegalovirus exposure and HLA in healthy donors. The PCR used 60 Vbeta and 13 Jbeta primers. TCRdb's copy holds only in-frame clones and misses some; the assay was immunoSEQ multiplex PCR. This table holds approximately 90,000 clones, around 82% found once. Trimming shortened V by 0 bases and J by 6 bases, and 10 bases separated the two germline ends. Germline CDR1 and CDR2: SGHRS and YFSETQ. This CDR3 comprises 13 residues. The chain uses TRBV5-1 and TRBJ2-7; TRBD2 might be the D (6 bases). Source material: PBMCs. The receptor comes from a man in his forties or fifties in good health and CMV-seronegative. The CDR3 reads CASSLDYGGEQYF. CDR3 DNA: TGCGCCAGCAGCTTGGATTACGGGGGCGAGCAGTACTTC. The full variable domain, rest sourced from reference TRBV5-1 and TRBJ2-7, is KAGVTQTPRYLIKTRGQQVTLSCSPISGHRSVSWYQQTPGQGLQFLFEYFSETQRNKGNFPGRFSGRQFSNSRSEMNVSTLELGDSALYLCASSLDYGGEQYFGPGTRLTVT.